These 12 T cell receptor beta chains were all obtained from the same sample, sequenced in a study of blood T cell repertoires in COVID-19. TCRdb's table, derived via immunoSEQ multiplex PCR, lists solely in-frame clones and lacks some. The data contain approximately 230,000 clones, 70% to 90% of them singletons. Sequencing was performed on peripheral blood. These receptors all come from a man aged 18 to 30 with active or convalescent COVID-19.

The J gene is TRBJ2-6, the V gene TRBV6-2 or TRBV6-3, with 7 bases fitting TRBD1. After removal of 0 bases from V and 0 bases from J, the junction contained 2 bases not matched to a gene. The CDR3 contains 17 residues. CDR1 MNHEY and CDR2 SVGEGT come from the germline V gene. This chain's CDR3 is CASSYSGGFSGANVLTF. DNA of the CDR3: TGTGCCAGCAGTTACTCAGGGGGCTTCTCTGGGGCCAACGTCCTGACTTTC.

This clone was seen more than once but under ten times. The chain combines TRBV19 with TRBJ1-5, with D perhaps matching TRBD1 (5 bases). Trimming stripped 6 bases from V and 5 bases from J, with 23 bases between. The germline gives CDR1 LNHDA, CDR2 SQIVND (reference sequence). The CDR3 has 17 residues. The CDR3 DNA reads as TGTGCCAGTAGCGGCCTGAAGTTCGGGGGGAGTTATCAGCCCCAGCATTTT. Amino acids: CASSGLKFGGSYQPQHF.

The chain recombines TRBV6-5 with TRBJ1-6; D is perhaps TRBD1 (5 bases). The CDR3 contains 15 residues. Germline-derived CDR1 and CDR2 are MNHEY and SVGAGI. V shed 2 bases and J shed 8 bases, with 13 bases lying between them. CDR3 bases: TGTGCCAGCAGTTACCGGGACTTGGGGCATTCACCCCTCCACTTT. This sequence encodes CASSYRDLGHSPLHF.

The chain links TRBV7-9 to TRBJ1-1; D gene ambiguous. V was pared by 5 bases and J by 9 bases, with 13 bases between. In germline, CDR1 is SEHNR, CDR2 FQNEAQ (reference sequence). The CDR3 length is 12 residues. This CDR3 reads CASSRERVQAFF. The CDR3 coding sequence is TGTGCCAGCAGCCGGGAAAGGGTTCAAGCTTTCTTT.

The chain employs TRBV30 and TRBJ1-2, with a possible D match to TRBD1 (6 bases). CDR3 length equals 14 residues. V was cut by 0 bases and J by 1 base, with 9 bases left in between. The V gene's germline CDR1 is GTSNPN and CDR2 SVGIG (reference sequence). CDR3 nucleotides: TGTGCCTGGAGTGTACAGGGCTATAACTATGGCTACACCTTC. This translates into CAWSVQGYNYGYTF. Drawing the rest from reference TRBV30 and TRBJ1-2, the complete variable domain is SQTIHQWPATLVQPVGSPLSLECTVEGTSNPNLYWYRQAAGRGLQLLFYSVGIGQISSEVPQNLSASRPQDRQFILSSKKLLLSDSGFYLCAWSVQGYNYGYTFGSGTRLTVV.

The rearrangement uses TRBV9 and TRBJ1-1; 7 nucleotides agree with TRBD1. Losses at the gene ends were 0 bases for V and 0 bases for J; bases not matched to a gene: 8. The CDR3 loop spans 17 amino acids. Germline V gives CDR1 SGDLS, CDR2 YYNGEE. The CDR3: CASSVGDRVGVNTEAFF. DNA of the CDR3: TGTGCCAGCAGCGTAGGAGACAGGGTGGGGGTGAACACTGAAGCTTTCTTT.

The chain employs TRBV5-4 and TRBJ2-1, with 10 bases lining up with TRBD2. This CDR3 comprises 15 residues. J gave up 5 bases and V 4 bases, and 6 bases lay outside the gene matches. Per germline, CDR1 SGHNT and CDR2 YYREEE (reference sequence). CDR3 sequence (DNA): TGTGCCAGCAGCCAAAGGACTAGCGGCCACAATGAGCAGTTCTTC. This sequence encodes CASSQRTSGHNEQFF. The full variable domain, in which reference TRBV5-4 and TRBJ2-1 provide the parts outside the CDR3, is ETGVTQSPTHLIKTRGQQVTLRCSSQSGHNTVSWYQQALGQGPQFIFQYYREEENGRGNFPPRFSGLQFPNYSSELNVNALELDDSALYLCASSQRTSGHNEQFFGPGTRLTVL.

V gene TRBV5-1 combines with J gene TRBJ1-4, with D possibly being TRBD1 (5 bases). The CDR3 contains 17 residues. The germline CDR1 and CDR2 sequences are SGHRS and YFSETQ. V was pared by 0 bases and J by 8 bases, with 20 bases between. The CDR3 DNA is TGCGCCAGCAGCTTGGTCCCCACAGGAAGGGTCGGGGAAAAACTGTTTTTT. Translating it yields CASSLVPTGRVGEKLFF.

This chain links TRBV7-8 with TRBJ1-2; a possible D gene is TRBD1 (6 bases). CDR1 is SGHVS, CDR2 FQNEAQ, per germline. This CDR3 has 13 residues. Trimming cost V 4 bases and J 9 bases, with 15 bases left between them. CDR3 sequence (DNA): TGTGCCAGCAGCTCACAGGGTATGGCTAGCTACACCTTC. Its protein is CASSSQGMASYTF. The full variable domain, its missing parts supplied by reference TRBV7-8 and TRBJ1-2, is GAGVSQSPRYKVAKRGQDVALRCDPISGHVSLFWYQQALGQGPEFLTYFQNEAQLDKSGLPSDRFFAERPEGSVSTLKIQRTQQEDSAVYLCASSSQGMASYTFGSGTRLTVV.

The chain carries TRBV5-1 and TRBJ2-1; D may be TRBD2 (5 bases). This CDR3 has 15 amino acids. Germline V CDR1 and CDR2: SGHRS, YFSETQ. The V end lost 0 bases, the J end lost 10 bases, and 17 bases lay between the germline ends. The CDR3 nucleotides read TGCGCCAGCAGCTTGGCGATCTCAGCGGCCGGCGAGCAGTTCTTC. As protein: CASSLAISAAGEQFF.

This clone was seen a few times. This rearrangement joins TRBV6-2 or TRBV6-3 to TRBJ2-4; 8 nucleotides align to TRBD2. The junction had 16 bases not matched to a gene; V was cut back by 5 bases and J by 7 bases. Germline CDR1 MNHEY, CDR2 SVGEGT. This CDR3 comprises 17 residues. The CDR3 loop reads CASSDEGLEGPQNIQYF. As DNA, the CDR3 is TGTGCCAGCAGTGACGAGGGACTAGAGGGCCCCCAGAACATTCAGTACTTC.

The chain employs TRBV18 and TRBJ1-6, with D maybe TRBD1 (5 bases). CDR3 length equals 15 residues. Germline lookup yields CDR1 KGHSH and CDR2 LQKENI. Trimming took 3 bases from V and 7 from J, leaving 13 bases between them. The CDR3 nucleotides read TGTGCCAGCTCACCGGGGGGACGAGGGAATTCACCCCTCCACTTT. Translating it yields CASSPGGRGNSPLHF. Together with reference TRBV18 and TRBJ1-6, the CDR3 gives the full variable domain: NAGVMQNPRHLVRRRGQEARLRCSPMKGHSHVYWYRQLPEEGLKFMVYLQKENIIDESGMPKERFSAEFPKEGPSILRIQQVVRGDSAAYFCASSPGGRGNSPLHFGNGTRLTVT.